The 29 T cell receptor beta chains listed next were all sequenced from one sample in a study of OX40 agonist ivuxolimab in advanced cancers. Method: immunoSEQ multiplex PCR; TCRdb's copy keeps in-frame clones and lacks some. The table includes around 66,000 clones, roughly 80% detected once. The source material was CD4+ or CD8+ T cells sorted from blood, sampled in a trial of the OX40 agonist ivuxolimab. These receptors were taken from an adult with an advanced solid tumor such as melanoma, head and neck, liver or kidney cancer.

This clone has just one count. V and J are TRBV7-9 and TRBJ2-1; D not certain. Germline CDR1 SEHNR, CDR2 FQNEAQ (reference sequence). There are 13 residues in the CDR3. With 4 bases removed from V and 9 bases from J, the gap between germline ends came to 13 bases. The CDR3 loop is CASSSPPASEQFF. For the CDR3, the DNA is TGTGCCAGCAGCTCCCCCCCGGCCAGTGAGCAGTTCTTC.

The chain joins TRBV23-1 to TRBJ1-5; D not certain. TRBV23-1 is classed as an ORF, of uncertain function. The V gene lost 0 bases and the J gene lost 0 bases, with 12 bases spanning the gap. The length of the CDR3 is 17 residues. CDR3 loop: CASSQSRVPYSNQPQHF. In DNA form, the CDR3 reads TGCGCCAGCAGTCAATCGAGAGTTCCCTATAGCAATCAGCCCCAGCATTTT.

The count of this clone is one. This chain links TRBV7-8 with TRBJ1-1, with D uncertain. Trimming removed 1 base at V and 7 bases at J, with 7 bases between. This CDR3 is built from 12 residues. CDR1 and CDR2 (germline): SGHVS, FQNEAQ. CDR3 coding DNA: TGTGCCAGCAGCTTAGGGCGGGGTGAAGCTTTCTTT. Amino acids: CASSLGRGEAFF.

V is TRBV18 and J is TRBJ1-1; 7 bases match TRBD1. V trimming: 5 bases; J trimming: 1 base; junction bases outside the gene matches: 4. There are 14 residues in the CDR3. Germline V gives CDR1 KGHSH, CDR2 LQKENI. CDR3 loop: CASSTRTGNTEAFF. The CDR3 region has the DNA TGTGCCAGCTCAACACGGACAGGGAACACTGAAGCTTTCTTT.

This chain uses TRBV7-6 with TRBJ2-5, with D tentatively TRBD2 (6 bases). V lost 2 bases to trimming and J lost 5 bases, with 12 bases between them. Germline CDR1 SGHVS, CDR2 FNYEAQ. This CDR3 is 14 amino acids long. CDR3 nucleotide sequence: TGTGCCAGCAGCTTAAGTGCGGGACGGGAGACCCAGTACTTC. It is translated as CASSLSAGRETQYF.

The rearrangement uses TRBV7-2 and TRBJ2-3, with D unresolved. The CDR3 loop spans 15 amino acids. CDR1 SGHTA and CDR2 FQGNSA come from the germline V gene. V was clipped by 1 base and J by 0 bases, with 8 bases between them. The CDR3 reads CASSLGGFSTDTQYF. The CDR3 DNA sequence: TGTGCCAGCAGCTTAGGTGGTTTTAGCACAGATACGCAGTATTTT. The full variable domain, completed using reference TRBV7-2 and TRBJ2-3, is GAGVSQSPSNKVTEKGKDVELRCDPISGHTALYWYRQSLGQGLEFLIYFQGNSAPDKSGLPSDRFSAERTGGSVSTLTIQRTQQEDSAVYLCASSLGGFSTDTQYFGPGTRLTVL.

To note about this clone: Other DNA sequences within the sample encode an identical CDR3. This sequence joins TRBV28 and TRBJ2-3; the D is unclear. The CDR3 spans 12 residues. V lost 6 bases and J 5 bases, leaving 9 bases between the germline ends. Germline CDR1 and CDR2: MDHEN and SYDVKM. The CDR3 loop reads CASSSLGDTQYF. The CDR3 nucleotides are TGTGCCAGCAGCTCCCTCGGAGATACGCAGTATTTT.

V usage is TRBV7-2 and J usage is TRBJ1-2; perhaps TRBD1 as D (5 bases). The CDR3 is made up of 14 amino acids. With 5 bases removed from V and 7 bases from J, the gap between germline ends came to 17 bases. The germline CDR1 and CDR2 sequences are SGHTA and FQGNSA. This CDR3 reads CASSPQTEGGGYTF. CDR3 nucleotides: TGTGCCAGCAGCCCCCAGACAGAGGGCGGTGGCTACACCTTC.

V gene TRBV28 combines with J gene TRBJ2-4; a weak D match, TRBD2 (5 bases). Trimming took off 7 bases at V and 1 base at J, with 14 bases between the two ends. The germline gives CDR1 MDHEN, CDR2 SYDVKM. The CDR3 runs to 15 residues. The CDR3 DNA sequence: TGTGCCAGCAAGCCGAGCGGCTCTGCCAAAAACATTCAGTACTTC. Protein: CASKPSGSAKNIQYF.

This rearrangement joins TRBV12-5 to TRBJ1-1, with TRBD1 matching over 9 bases. CDR1 is LGHNT and CDR2 is FRNRAP in the germline V gene. The J segment lost 4 bases and the V segment lost 4 bases, leaving 13 bases of the junction unmatched. This CDR3 is built from 17 residues. CDR3 in DNA: TGTGCTAGTGGTTCGGGAACAGGGGGCCTCCCTTTCACTGAAGCTTTCTTT. Translation: CASGSGTGGLPFTEAFF.

This clone occurred a few times. This chain joins TRBV5-1 and TRBJ2-3; 7 bases are a match to TRBD2. Germline V CDR1 and CDR2: SGHRS, YFSETQ. Losses at the gene ends were 2 bases for V and 4 bases for J; bases not matched to a gene: 7. The CDR3 covers 15 residues. For the CDR3, the DNA is TGCGCCAGCAGCTTTAGAGGGGCGGGGGCAGATACGCAGTATTTT. Translated, it gives CASSFRGAGADTQYF. Variable domain in full (rest from reference TRBV5-1 and TRBJ2-3): KAGVTQTPRYLIKTRGQQVTLSCSPISGHRSVSWYQQTPGQGLQFLFEYFSETQRNKGNFPGRFSGRQFSNSRSEMNVSTLELGDSALYLCASSFRGAGADTQYFGPGTRLTVL.

The chain links TRBV5-4 to TRBJ2-1; D is unresolved. The CDR3 has 14 residues. The V and J ends lost 4 bases and 2 bases respectively, with 10 bases between them. Germline CDR1 is SGHNT and CDR2 is YYREEE (reference sequence). The CDR3 bases are TGTGCCAGCAGCCAAGAGCTCCCCTACAATGAGCAGTTCTTC. Its protein is CASSQELPYNEQFF.

This clone was seen more than once but under ten times. The genes are TRBV5-1 and TRBJ2-1; D may match TRBD1 or TRBD2 (5 bases each). Looked up from germline, CDR1 is SGHRS and CDR2 is YFSETQ. Trimming shortened V by 4 bases and J by 6 bases, and 11 bases separated the two germline ends. The CDR3 spans 13 residues. The CDR3 here is CASSRGTVNEQFF. CDR3 bases: TGCGCCAGCAGCAGAGGGACGGTCAATGAGCAGTTCTTC.

This chain uses TRBV1 with TRBJ1-2; the table's D gene call, TRBD1, was not cross checked with the DNA. TRBV1 is labeled a pseudogene. CDR3 length: 18 amino acids. CDR3: CTSSQMSRARDRVYGYTF. The CDR3 DNA follows: TGCACCAGCAGCCAAATGAGCAGGGCCCGGGACAGGGTCTATGGCTACACCTTC.

The chain combines TRBV10-3 with TRBJ2-5; D perhaps matches TRBD1 (6 bases). The length of the CDR3 is 14 residues. Germline CDR1 is ENHRY and CDR2 is SYGVKD. Trimming cost V 2 bases and J 5 bases, with 12 bases left between them. The CDR3 loop reads CAISEGAGEETQYF. The CDR3 region has the DNA TGTGCCATCAGTGAGGGGGCAGGGGAGGAGACCCAGTACTTC.

The V call is TRBV18, the J call TRBJ2-5, with TRBD1 identical over 12 bases. Trimming at V came to 3 bases and at J to 5 bases, leaving 4 bases not matched to a gene. Germline V gives CDR1 KGHSH, CDR2 LQKENI. The CDR3 loop spans 15 amino acids. The CDR3 protein is CASSPGTGGAETQYF. The CDR3 bases are TGTGCCAGCTCACCCGGGACAGGGGGCGCGGAGACCCAGTACTTC.

The chain recombines TRBV15 with TRBJ2-7, with 9 positions matching TRBD1. Trimming removed 7 bases from V and 3 bases from J; junction bases left unmatched: 4. Germline V gene lookup returns CDR1 LNHNV and CDR2 YYDKDF (reference sequence). The CDR3 is 13 residues long. This CDR3 is CATNVDRGYEQYF. CDR3 nucleotide sequence: TGTGCCACCAACGTGGACAGGGGCTACGAGCAGTACTTC.

CDR3 sequence reads: CASSDRLAGRETQYF. The DNA of the CDR3 is TGTGCCAGCAGCGATCGACTAGCGGGGAGAGAGACCCAGTACTTC. The V call is TRBV7-2, the J call TRBJ2-5, with 11 positions matching TRBD2. The CDR3 loop spans 15 amino acids. Germline values: CDR1 SGHTA, CDR2 FQGNSA. V was clipped by 5 bases and J by 4 bases; unmatched bases: 6.

The chain is built from TRBV6-6 and TRBJ2-5, with 11 positions matching TRBD1. J was trimmed by 5 bases and V by 5 bases; bases with no gene match: 7. CDR3 size: 15 residues. CDR1 is MNHNY, CDR2 SVGAGI, per germline (reference sequence). The CDR3 loop reads CASSGRDRGSETQYF. The CDR3 nucleotides are TGTGCCAGCAGTGGCCGGGACAGGGGGTCTGAGACCCAGTACTTC.

The V gene is TRBV4-2, the J gene TRBJ2-5; possibly TRBD1 for D (6 bases). This CDR3 contains 15 residues. Trimming removed 0 bases at V and 4 bases at J, with 12 bases between. CDR1 is LGHNA, CDR2 YNFKEQ, per germline. CDR3 loop: CASSQDSRGGETQYF. In DNA, the CDR3 is TGTGCCAGCAGCCAAGATTCGAGAGGGGGAGAGACCCAGTACTTC.

This chain's CDR3 is CASSSSTGNQETQYF. CDR3 coding DNA: TGCGCCAGCAGCTCCTCGACAGGGAACCAAGAGACCCAGTACTTC. V gene TRBV5-1 combines with J gene TRBJ2-5, with TRBD1 identical over 7 bases. V lost 3 bases to trimming and J lost 0 bases; unmatched junction nucleotides: 5. Germline CDR1 is SGHRS and CDR2 is YFSETQ. CDR3 length: 15 residues.

The chain uses TRBV5-1 and TRBJ2-4; D is perhaps TRBD1 (6 bases). CDR1 is SGHRS, CDR2 YFSETQ, per germline. With 0 bases removed from V and 8 bases from J, the gap between germline ends came to 12 bases. The CDR3 loop spans 14 amino acids. CDR3 bases: TGCGCCAGCAGCTTGGCCGCAGGGGCAGACATTCAGTACTTC. Its protein is CASSLAAGADIQYF.

This chain links TRBV19 with TRBJ1-1; weak D call: TRBD1 (6 bases). This CDR3 contains 17 residues. V was trimmed by 3 bases and J by 0 bases, leaving 17 bases between them. CDR1 and CDR2 (germline): LNHDA, SQIVND (reference sequence). The CDR3, as DNA: TGTGCCAGTAGTATGGGACACGTTGCCCGTTTGAACACTGAAGCTTTCTTT. This codes for CASSMGHVARLNTEAFF.

V and J are TRBV2 and TRBJ2-3, with TRBD2 identical over 13 bases. CDR3 length equals 16 residues. After removal of 1 base from V and 4 bases from J, the junction contained 2 bases not matched to a gene. Germline loops: CDR1 SNHLY, CDR2 FYNNEI. This chain's CDR3 is CASSEGLAGGSDTQYF. CDR3 in DNA: TGTGCCAGCAGTGAAGGACTAGCGGGAGGATCAGATACGCAGTATTTT.

The gene calls are TRBV5-1 and TRBJ2-3; 16 bases line up with TRBD2. Trimming took 4 bases from V and 4 from J; bases not matched to a gene: 6. Germline CDR1 and CDR2: SGHRS and YFSETQ. CDR3 size: 17 residues. The CDR3 loop reads CASSPQGLAGGADTQYF. The CDR3 coding sequence is TGCGCCAGCAGCCCCCAGGGACTAGCGGGAGGGGCAGATACGCAGTATTTT. The full variable domain, rest sourced from reference TRBV5-1 and TRBJ2-3, is KAGVTQTPRYLIKTRGQQVTLSCSPISGHRSVSWYQQTPGQGLQFLFEYFSETQRNKGNFPGRFSGRQFSNSRSEMNVSTLELGDSALYLCASSPQGLAGGADTQYFGPGTRLTVL.

The chain couples TRBV2 to TRBJ2-5; 7 nucleotides line up with TRBD2. Germline V gene lookup returns CDR1 SNHLY and CDR2 FYNNEI. The V gene end was trimmed by 2 bases and the J gene end by 0 bases; junction bases not matched to a gene: 12. This CDR3 is 18 amino acids long. CDR3 bases: TGTGCCAGCAGTGAATCAGTAAGGGTAGCGGGTTACCAAGAGACCCAGTACTTC. It yields the protein CASSESVRVAGYQETQYF.

This chain joins TRBV6-1 and TRBJ1-1; D is possibly TRBD1 (5 bases). The V gene lost 3 bases and the J gene lost 1 base, with 6 bases spanning the gap. From germline, CDR1 is MNHNS and CDR2 SASEGT. The CDR3 is 13 residues long. The CDR3 DNA sequence: TGTGCCAGCAGTGACAGGGAGAACACTGAAGCTTTCTTT. Its translation: CASSDRENTEAFF.

This clone was observed a few times. Within the sample, other DNA sequences also encode this same CDR3. The chain recombines TRBV19 with TRBJ1-1; TRBD1 might be the D (6 bases). Trimming took 1 base from V and 5 from J, leaving 11 bases between them. Germline CDR1 reads LNHDA; CDR2 reads SQIVND (reference sequence). The CDR3 has 14 residues. This CDR3 reads CASSIGGGRTEAFF. The CDR3 DNA reads TGTGCCAGTAGTATAGGCGGGGGCAGGACTGAAGCTTTCTTT.

The gene calls are TRBV19 and TRBJ2-5; possibly TRBD1 or TRBD2 for D (5 bases each). The V and J ends lost 3 bases and 5 bases respectively, with 16 bases between them. Germline V gives CDR1 LNHDA, CDR2 SQIVND (reference sequence). CDR3 length: 15 residues. The CDR3 is CASSIGRVGTETQYF. In nucleotides, the CDR3 is TGTGCCAGTAGTATCGGAAGGGTCGGGACGGAGACCCAGTACTTC. Full variable domain (missing parts from reference TRBV19 and TRBJ2-5): DGGITQSPKYLFRKEGQNVTLSCEQNLNHDAMYWYRQDPGQGLRLIYYSQIVNDFQKGDIAEGYSVSREKKESFPLTVTSAQKNPTAFYLCASSIGRVGTETQYFGPGTRLLVL.